The entry that follows covers one TCR beta chain sequence. The data derive from a study of technical replicates of blood from several donors. TCRdb's table, derived via immunoSEQ multiplex PCR, lists solely in-frame clones and lacks some. The sample includes around 56,000 clones, 90% to 95% seen only once; the top ten take roughly 3.1%. The junction had 8 bases not matched to a gene; V was cut back by 10 bases and J by 7 bases. The CDR3 runs to 13 residues. Germline CDR1 reads ENHRY; CDR2 reads SYGVKD. The chain couples TRBV10-3 to TRBJ2-4; 9 bases fit TRBD2. The TCR sequence derives from a human donor in good health. Some clones in this sample may be carry-over from other donors' samples. Sequences were obtained from PBMCs. CDR3 bases: TGTGCCACCTTAGCGGGGGTTGGGAACATTCAGTACTTC. Protein product: CATLAGVGNIQYF.